The text below deals with one T cell receptor (beta chain). The individuals who served as donors were healthy Caucasians living in Russia, aged roughly 6 to 95. These data are taken from a study of blood T cells in healthy people across ages. Germline CDR1 and CDR2: SGHAT and FQNNGV. The CDR3 runs 15 residues. The V end was cut by 5 bases, the J end by 4 bases, with 17 bases between. Combining a sample-barcoded 5' primer with a J-beta primer mix, a second PCR ran for roughly 6 to 11 cycles. One entry per CDR3 protein results from TCRdb running MiXCR on the 5' RACE reads. The sample has around 1,600,000 distinct CDR3 sequences, less than 45% seen once.

Source material: blood. The TCR sequence derives from a woman aged 18-29 years in good health. V gene TRBV11-2 combines with J gene TRBJ1-1, with D possibly TRBD1 on 5 matching bases. The CDR3 sequence: CASSIWTLSFTEAFF. CDR3 DNA: TGTGCCAGCAGCATCTGGACACTGAGCTTCACTGAAGCTTTCTTT.